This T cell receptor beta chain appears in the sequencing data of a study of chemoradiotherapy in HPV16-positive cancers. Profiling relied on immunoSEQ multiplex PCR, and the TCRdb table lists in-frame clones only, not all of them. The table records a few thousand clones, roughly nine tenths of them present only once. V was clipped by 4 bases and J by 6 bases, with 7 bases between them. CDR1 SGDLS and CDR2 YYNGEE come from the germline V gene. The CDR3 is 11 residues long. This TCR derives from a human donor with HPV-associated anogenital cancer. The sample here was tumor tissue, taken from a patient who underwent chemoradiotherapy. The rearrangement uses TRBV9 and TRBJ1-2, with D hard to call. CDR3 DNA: TGTGCCAGCAGCCGAAACGATGGCTACACCTTC. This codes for CASSRNDGYTF.